The 27 T cell receptor beta chains below come from one sample, sequenced in a study of T-cell reconstitution after alpha-beta-depleted transplantation in children. During its preparation, the TCRbeta library received unique molecular identifiers. One entry per CDR3 protein results from TCRdb running MiXCR on the PCR reads. The sample lists roughly 50,000 distinct CDR3 sequences, around 40% seen once, with roughly 98% in the top ten. The input for sequencing was PBMCs, mostly from graft donor cells, taken 360 days after TCRalphabeta/CD19-depleted stem cell transplant. All receptors come from a male patient between 5 and 17 years old who had a stem cell transplant for acute lymphoblastic leukemia, so the T cells may come from the graft donor.

The chain joins TRBV28 to TRBJ1-5; the D is unclear. V was cut by 5 bases and J by 2 bases, with 10 bases left in between. Germline CDR1 is MDHEN and CDR2 is SYDVKM. This CDR3 spans 14 amino acids. The CDR3 loop reads CASSNWAGNQPQHF. The CDR3 DNA reads as TGTGCCAGCAGTAACTGGGCGGGCAATCAGCCCCAGCATTTT.

The chain uses TRBV12-3 or TRBV12-4 and TRBJ2-7; D gene unclear. The CDR3 has 11 amino acids. With 6 bases removed from V and 3 bases from J, the gap between germline ends came to 6 bases. CDR3 nucleotides: TGTGCCAGCAGGAAAGACTACGAGCAGTACTTC. Translated: CASRKDYEQYF.

The CDR3 DNA follows: TGTGCCAGCAGTGACTCGGGGGATGAGCAGTTCTTC. This translates into CASSDSGDEQFF. The rearrangement uses TRBV6-4 and TRBJ2-1; perhaps D is TRBD1 or TRBD2 (5 bases each). Deletions cut 0 bases from V and 8 bases from J, with 5 bases between. Germline V gene data show CDR1 as MRHNA and CDR2 as SNTAGT. The CDR3 extends over 12 amino acids.

The chain employs TRBV20-1 and TRBJ2-2, with 9 bases aligning to TRBD1. The ends lost 0 bases at V and 0 bases at J; junction bases unmatched: 2. This CDR3 contains 16 residues. CDR1 and CDR2 from the germline V gene are DFQATT and SNEGSKA (reference sequence). The CDR3 protein is CSARDRDRANTGELFF. The CDR3 nucleotides are TGCAGTGCTAGAGATCGGGACAGGGCGAACACCGGGGAGCTGTTTTTT.

The chain recombines TRBV7-2 with TRBJ2-7, with D unclear. The germline V gene encodes CDR1 SGHTA and CDR2 FQGNSA. This CDR3 is 15 amino acids long. Deletions cut 1 base from V and 0 bases from J, with 10 bases between. The CDR3 reads CASSLVGRRSYEQYF. The CDR3 DNA reads as TGTGCCAGCAGCTTAGTGGGCCGCCGCTCCTACGAGCAGTACTTC.

The chain recombines TRBV20-1 with TRBJ2-5; D perhaps matches TRBD1 (6 bases). V dropped 3 bases and J dropped 5 bases, with 16 bases sitting between them. Germline V gene data show CDR1 as DFQATT and CDR2 as SNEGSKA (reference sequence). The CDR3 totals 14 residues. This CDR3 is CSARSLTGSETQYF. The CDR3 bases are TGCAGTGCTAGGAGCCTTACAGGGTCGGAGACCCAGTACTTC.

This clonotype showed up just a few times. This chain connects TRBV6-5 to TRBJ2-7; possibly TRBD1 for D (5 bases). The CDR3 covers 14 residues. Per germline, CDR1 MNHEY and CDR2 SVGAGI. Trimming cost V 2 bases and J 3 bases, with 11 bases left between them. CDR3 protein: CASSYGAGVYEQYF. DNA of the CDR3: TGTGCCAGCAGTTACGGGGCAGGTGTCTACGAGCAGTACTTC.

This clonotype was detected only a few times. The V and J genes are TRBV29-1 and TRBJ1-5, with 8 positions matching TRBD1. The germline gives CDR1 SQVTM, CDR2 ANQGSEA. The V gene end was trimmed by 6 bases and the J gene end by 7 bases; junction bases not matched to a gene: 14. This CDR3 contains 15 residues. The CDR3: CSVALTGGPGQPQHF. CDR3 sequence (DNA): TGCAGCGTCGCACTTACAGGGGGACCGGGGCAGCCCCAGCATTTT.

The chain couples TRBV12-3 or TRBV12-4 to TRBJ1-1; TRBD1 matches at 8 bases. V dropped 4 bases and J dropped 4; count of bases not matched to a gene: 5. The CDR3 loop spans 14 amino acids. CDR3 sequence: CASSWYQGATEAFF. CDR3 nucleotides: TGTGCCAGCAGTTGGTACCAGGGGGCCACTGAAGCTTTCTTT.

This clonotype was seen a single time. The V call is TRBV25-1, the J call TRBJ2-7, with TRBD2 matching over 12 bases. V dropped 6 bases and J dropped 6; count of bases not matched to a gene: 12. This CDR3 is 16 amino acids long. Germline CDR1 is MGHDK and CDR2 is SYGVNS. Written as DNA, the CDR3 is TGTGCCAGCAGCCCCGGACTAGCGGGACGTTTGCGCGAGCAGTACTTC. This sequence encodes CASSPGLAGRLREQYF.

The chain uses TRBV7-6 and TRBJ2-5, with TRBD1 identical over 12 bases. This CDR3 has 16 residues. Germline V gene sequence: CDR1 SGHVS, CDR2 FNYEAQ. V was pared by 5 bases and J by 6 bases, with 10 bases of the junction left unmatched. The chain's CDR3 is CASSPGGTGGTKTQYF. The CDR3 DNA sequence: TGTGCCAGCAGCCCAGGGGGGACAGGGGGCACGAAGACCCAGTACTTC.

The chain employs TRBV7-3 and TRBJ2-5, with D possibly TRBD2 on 5 matching bases. The CDR3 runs 13 residues. The V and J ends lost 1 base and 5 bases respectively, with 8 bases between them. CDR1 and CDR2 (germline): SGHTA, FQGTGA. Written as DNA, the CDR3 is TGTGCCAGCAGCTTAAGTGGCGGGGAGACCCAGTACTTC. Translating it yields CASSLSGGETQYF.

This chain connects TRBV4-2 to TRBJ2-7, with a tentative D call TRBD2 (6 bases). Germline V gene data show CDR1 as LGHNA and CDR2 as YNFKEQ. Trimming took 4 bases from V and 1 from J, leaving 20 bases between them. The CDR3 covers 17 residues. The chain's CDR3 is CASSPPGRGTHSYEQYF. The CDR3, as DNA: TGTGCCAGCAGCCCCCCCGGGCGCGGGACGCATTCCTACGAGCAGTACTTC.

This clonotype was seen a few times. The rearrangement uses TRBV20-1 and TRBJ2-3; 10 bases align to TRBD2. CDR1 is DFQATT, CDR2 SNEGSKA, per germline (reference sequence). This CDR3 is 14 amino acids long. CDR3 residues: CRPLAGTSTDTQYF. The CDR3, as DNA: TGCAGGCCACTAGCGGGAACTAGCACAGATACGCAGTATTTT.

V usage is TRBV6-1 and J usage is TRBJ2-1; 7 bases are a match to TRBD1. From germline, CDR1 is MNHNS and CDR2 SASEGT. V dropped 10 bases and J dropped 5; count of bases not matched to a gene: 8. CDR3 length equals 13 residues. The CDR3 region has the DNA TGTGCCACTGGGACAGAGAACAACAATGAGCAGTTCTTC. It encodes CATGTENNNEQFF.

This clonotype appeared a few times. The chain employs TRBV10-3 and TRBJ2-5; TRBD2 aligns across 13 bases. V lost 8 bases and J lost 7; bases outside the gene matches: 4. Looked up from germline, CDR1 is ENHRY and CDR2 is SYGVKD. The CDR3 covers 13 residues. CDR3 sequence: CAIGTSGTGTQYF. In DNA form, the CDR3 reads TGTGCCATCGGGACTAGCGGGACGGGGACCCAGTACTTC.

The CDR3 DNA sequence: TGTGCCAGCAGTTTTTACGGCGGGACCTCCTACAATGAGCAGTTCTTC. It translates to CASSFYGGTSYNEQFF. The rearrangement links TRBV12-3 or TRBV12-4 to TRBJ2-1; tentatively, D is TRBD2 (6 bases). The CDR3 extends over 16 amino acids. Trimming shortened V by 3 bases and J by 0 bases, and 12 bases separated the two germline ends.

The rearrangement joins TRBV20-1 to TRBJ2-7; a weak D match, TRBD2 (6 bases). This CDR3 has 14 amino acids. V shed 8 bases and J shed 2 bases, with 19 bases lying between them. Germline V gene lookup returns CDR1 DFQATT and CDR2 SNEGSKA (reference sequence). In DNA, the CDR3 is TGCAGTCCGGCGAAACGGGAGTATCCCTACGAGCAGTACTTC. Its protein product is CSPAKREYPYEQYF.

The table lists this clonotype with a count of one. The genes are TRBV9 and TRBJ2-3, with D perhaps TRBD2 (5 bases). Germline CDR1 SGDLS, CDR2 YYNGEE. Trimming cost V 0 bases and J 0 bases, with 11 bases left between them. The CDR3 runs to 16 residues. CDR3 nucleotide sequence: TGTGCCAGCAGCGTAGGAGCTAGGACTAGCACAGATACGCAGTATTTT. Translating gives CASSVGARTSTDTQYF.

The CDR3 nucleotides are TGTGCCAGCAGTTACAGCTTGGGGACGGACCATGAGCAGTTCTTC. Translation: CASSYSLGTDHEQFF. V gene TRBV6-5 combines with J gene TRBJ2-1; D tentatively reads TRBD1 or TRBD2 (5 bases each). Germline loops: CDR1 MNHEY, CDR2 SVGAGI. Trimming left V 2 bases short and J 8 bases short, with 16 bases between. This CDR3 spans 15 amino acids.

CDR3 sequence (DNA): TGCAGTGCTAGGCCACAGACGGGGACTGAAGCTTTCTTT. Amino acid sequence: CSARPQTGTEAFF. V and J are TRBV20-1 and TRBJ1-1; no clear D. The CDR3 is 13 amino acids. Trimming took 3 bases from V and 5 from J, leaving 13 bases between them. Germline loops: CDR1 DFQATT, CDR2 SNEGSKA (reference sequence).

This clonotype was seen more than once but under ten times. CDR3 in DNA: TGTGCCAGCAGCGAAAGACTAGCGGGGGGAATAGATACGCAGTATTTT. Translation gives CASSERLAGGIDTQYF. J is TRBJ2-3 and V is TRBV7-6; 13 nucleotides line up with TRBD2. CDR1 is SGHVS, CDR2 FNYEAQ, per germline. The CDR3 sequence is 16 residues long. V shed 5 bases, J shed 5 bases, and the junction held 7 bases outside the gene matches.

CDR3 region: CSASNRQNYEQYF. CDR3 DNA: TGCAGTGCTAGTAACCGACAGAACTACGAGCAGTACTTC. V usage is TRBV20-1 and J usage is TRBJ2-7; the D gene is possibly TRBD1 (5 bases). CDR3 length equals 13 residues. V lost 3 bases and J lost 3, with 12 bases in between. The germline gives CDR1 DFQATT, CDR2 SNEGSKA (reference sequence).

The V call is TRBV13, the J call TRBJ2-3; 7 bases line up with TRBD2. The CDR3 runs 17 residues. After removal of 7 bases from V and 0 bases from J, the junction contained 13 bases not matched to a gene. CDR1 PRHDT and CDR2 FYEKMQ come from the germline V gene (reference sequence). The CDR3 sequence: CASTSRSGEESTDTQYF. The CDR3 DNA sequence: TGTGCCAGCACCTCAAGGAGCGGGGAGGAAAGCACAGATACGCAGTATTTT.

V is TRBV4-1 and J is TRBJ2-1; D call uncertain. CDR1 MGHRA and CDR2 YSYEKL come from the germline V gene. This CDR3 contains 12 residues. V was clipped by 1 base and J by 6 bases, with 4 bases between them. This CDR3 reads CASSQAINEQFF. The CDR3 region has the DNA TGCGCCAGCAGCCAAGCGATCAATGAGCAGTTCTTC.

This clonotype showed up just once. V and J are TRBV7-6 and TRBJ2-1; D is unresolved. This CDR3 spans 13 amino acids. Germline CDR1 SGHVS, CDR2 FNYEAQ. V gave up 2 bases and J gave up 8 bases, with 10 bases separating them. Here the CDR3 DNA reads TGTGCCAGCAGCTTACTGAGAATCGATGAGCAGTTCTTC. Protein sequence: CASSLLRIDEQFF.

A single count supports this clonotype. The chain combines TRBV5-6 with TRBJ2-6; D is unresolved. Germline CDR1 SGHDT, CDR2 YYEEEE. The CDR3 extends over 15 amino acids. CDR3 bases: TGTGCTTGCAGCCTTCTAAGCTCTGGGGCCAACGTCCTGACTTTC. This encodes CACSLLSSGANVLTF.